The rows below give T cell receptor beta chains drawn from one sample of a study of T cell changes during pregnancy in multiple sclerosis. Assay: immunoSEQ multiplex PCR; the TCRdb copy retains only in-frame clones and omits some. The sample consists of 55,000 to 75,000 clones, approximately 90% of them appearing once. Sequenced material: peripheral blood, taken after pregnancy. The receptors come from a female donor with multiple sclerosis, enrolled in a pregnancy study. Each CDR3 is given with its conserved first and last residue. A D gene is named only where the DNA matches it firmly. For some rows the clone size is stated as once, few or many, or as a class when expanded; others skip it.

-	TRBV5-1	TRBJ2-1	13	-	TGCGCCAGCAGCTTGGCGGTCTACAATGAGCAGTTCTTC	CASSLAVYNEQFF
-	TRBV7-9	TRBJ1-4	14	TRBD1	TGTGCCAGCAGCATTGGACAGGGTAATGAAAAACTGTTTTTT	CASSIGQGNEKLFF
-	TRBV7-9	TRBJ1-4	16	TRBD1	TGTGCCAGCAGCCTAGGACAGGGGGCTTCGGTTGAAAAACTGTTTTTT	CASSLGQGASVEKLFF
-	TRBV30	TRBJ2-7	13	-	TGTGCCTGGAATTCGGGAGTCCCCTACGAGCAGTACTTC	CAWNSGVPYEQYF
-	TRBV6-6	TRBJ2-1	15	TRBD1	TGTGCCAGCAGTCCTCCGGACAGGGTATACAATGAGCAGTTCTTC	CASSPPDRVYNEQFF
once	TRBV25-1	TRBJ1-1	14	-	TGTGCCAGCAGTGTGGGTGGGGCGGCGACTGAAGCTTTCTTT	CASSVGGAATEAFF
-	TRBV28	TRBJ2-7	14	-	TGTGCCAGCAGTTTATCGCAGGGAACCTACGAGCAGTACTTC	CASSLSQGTYEQYF
-	TRBV11-2	TRBJ2-1	13	-	TGTGCCAGCAGCCGTTCTCGTTACAATGAGCAGTTCTTC	CASSRSRYNEQFF
few	TRBV13	TRBJ1-1	14	-	TGTGCCAGCAGCTTATGGGACATGAACACTGAAGCTTTCTTT	CASSLWDMNTEAFF
-	TRBV27	TRBJ2-3	14	-	TGTGCCAGCAGTCAGGACGGGAGTGGAGATACGCAGTATTTT	CASSQDGSGDTQYF
-	TRBV7-3	TRBJ1-1	14	-	TGTGCCAGCAGCTTAACAGGGGCCGGCACTGAAGCTTTCTTT	CASSLTGAGTEAFF
-	TRBV5-1	TRBJ1-1	14	TRBD1	TGCGCCAGCAGCCTGGGACAGATGAACACTGAAGCTTTCTTT	CASSLGQMNTEAFF
-	TRBV25-1	TRBJ1-6	13	TRBD1	TGTGCCAGCAGGGGGACAGGGAATTCACCCCTCCACTTT	CASRGTGNSPLHF
-	TRBV21-1	TRBJ1-5	16	-	TGTGCCAGCAGCAAAATTCCACAGCGGAGCAATCAGCCCCAGCATTTT	CASSKIPQRSNQPQHF
-	TRBV11-3	TRBJ2-1	14	-	TGTGCCAGCAGAGATGGGTTGTCTAGTCATTCAGCGATCTTC	CASRDGLSSHSAIF
-	TRBV7-2	TRBJ2-2	14	-	TGTGCCAGCAGCTTAGCCCTTCCCCCCGGGGAGCTGTTTTTT	CASSLALPPGELFF
once	TRBV30	TRBJ1-4	16	TRBD1	TGTGCCTGGAGTGTGGTTCCGACAGGGGACCAAGAAAAACTGTTTTTT	CAWSVVPTGDQEKLFF
-	TRBV27	TRBJ1-2	16	-	TGTGCCAGCAGTCCATACCATCACAGGGTTAACTATGGCTACACCTTC	CASSPYHHRVNYGYTF
-	TRBV19	TRBJ1-1	14	-	TGTGCCAGTAGTCCCGAAGGGACTCATACTGAAGCTTTCTTT	CASSPEGTHTEAFF
-	TRBV10-3	TRBJ2-1	16	TRBD2	TGTGCCATCAGTGAGTCGGGACTAGCGCTTTACAATGAGCAGTTCTTC	CAISESGLALYNEQFF
-	TRBV28	TRBJ2-1	16	-	TGTGCCAGCAGTACCCTAACCGGGAGCTCCTACAATGAGCAGTTCTTC	CASSTLTGSSYNEQFF
-	TRBV30	TRBJ2-5	12	TRBD1	TGTGCCTGGGGACAGGGGCGGGAGACCCAGTACTTC	CAWGQGRETQYF
-	TRBV7-8	TRBJ1-4	13	-	TGTGCCAGCAGCGCAGACAGGAATGAAAAACTGTTTTTT	CASSADRNEKLFF
-	TRBV7-8	TRBJ1-1	16	-	TGTGCCAGCAGCTTAGCCAGATCTGGGGGGGACACTGAAGCTTTCTTT	CASSLARSGGDTEAFF
once	TRBV28	TRBJ1-4	13	TRBD1	TGTGCCAGCAGGGGACAGGGGCCTGAAAAACTGTTTTTT	CASRGQGPEKLFF